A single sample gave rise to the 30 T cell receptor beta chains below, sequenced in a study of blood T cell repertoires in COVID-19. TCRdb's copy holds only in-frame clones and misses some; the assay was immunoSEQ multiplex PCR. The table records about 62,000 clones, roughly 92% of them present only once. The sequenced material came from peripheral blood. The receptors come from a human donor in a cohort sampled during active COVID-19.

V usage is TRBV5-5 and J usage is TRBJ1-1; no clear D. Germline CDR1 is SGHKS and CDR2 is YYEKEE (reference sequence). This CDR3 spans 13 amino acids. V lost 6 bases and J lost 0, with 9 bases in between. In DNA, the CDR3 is TGTGCCAGCATCGGGATAATGAACACTGAAGCTTTCTTT. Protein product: CASIGIMNTEAFF.

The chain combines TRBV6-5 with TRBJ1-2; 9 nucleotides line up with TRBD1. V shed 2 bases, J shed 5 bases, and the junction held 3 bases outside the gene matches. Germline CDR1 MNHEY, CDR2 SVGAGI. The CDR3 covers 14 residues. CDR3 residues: CASSYLGQGYGYTF. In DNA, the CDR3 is TGTGCCAGCAGTTACCTAGGACAGGGGTATGGCTACACCTTC.

The CDR3 region is CASSPRTGSYEQYF. CDR3 DNA: TGCGCCAGCAGCCCCCGGACTGGATCCTACGAGCAGTACTTC. The chain is built from TRBV4-3 and TRBJ2-7; possibly TRBD2 for D (5 bases). V was cut by 4 bases and J by 1 base, with 11 bases left in between. The CDR3 totals 14 residues. Germline V gene sequence: CDR1 LGHNA, CDR2 YSLEER.

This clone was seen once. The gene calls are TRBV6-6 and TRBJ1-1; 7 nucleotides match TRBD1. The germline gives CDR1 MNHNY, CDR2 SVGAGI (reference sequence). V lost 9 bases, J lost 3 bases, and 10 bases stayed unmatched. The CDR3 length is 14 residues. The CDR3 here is CASQRPGGDTEAFF. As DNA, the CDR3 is TGTGCCAGTCAACGTCCAGGGGGAGACACTGAAGCTTTCTTT.

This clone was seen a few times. The CDR3 sequence is CASSLGGVSTDTQYF. CDR3 nucleotide sequence: TGCGCCAGCAGCTTAGGCGGAGTAAGCACAGATACGCAGTATTTT. The genes are TRBV5-1 and TRBJ2-3; unclear D gene. The CDR3 loop spans 15 amino acids. The V end lost 2 bases, the J end lost 0 bases, and 10 bases lay between the germline ends. In germline, CDR1 is SGHRS, CDR2 YFSETQ.

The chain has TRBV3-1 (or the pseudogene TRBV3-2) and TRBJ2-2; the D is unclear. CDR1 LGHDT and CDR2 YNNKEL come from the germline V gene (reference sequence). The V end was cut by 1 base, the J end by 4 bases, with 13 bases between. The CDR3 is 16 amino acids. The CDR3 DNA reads TGTGCCAGCAGCCAAGTCGACATTTACCTCACCGGGGAGCTGTTTTTT. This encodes CASSQVDIYLTGELFF.

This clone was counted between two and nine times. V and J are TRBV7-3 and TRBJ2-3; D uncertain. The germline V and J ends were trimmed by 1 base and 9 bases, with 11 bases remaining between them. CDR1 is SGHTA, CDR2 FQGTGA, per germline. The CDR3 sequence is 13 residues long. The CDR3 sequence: CASSLNNRETQYF. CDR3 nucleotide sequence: TGTGCCAGCAGCTTAAATAACAGAGAAACGCAGTATTTT.

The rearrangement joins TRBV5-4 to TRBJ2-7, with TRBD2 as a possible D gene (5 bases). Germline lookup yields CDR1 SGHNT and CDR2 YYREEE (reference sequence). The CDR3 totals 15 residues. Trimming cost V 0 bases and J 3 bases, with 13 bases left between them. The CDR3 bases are TGTGCCAGCAGCTTGGGAATGGGGAGCTACTACGAGCAGTACTTC. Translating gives CASSLGMGSYYEQYF.

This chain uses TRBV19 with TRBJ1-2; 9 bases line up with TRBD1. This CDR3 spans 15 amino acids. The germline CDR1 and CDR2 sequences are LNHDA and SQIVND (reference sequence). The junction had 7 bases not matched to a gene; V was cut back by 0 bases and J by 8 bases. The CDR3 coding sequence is TGTGCCAGTAGTATAGAAGGGACAGGGTTCGAAGGCTACACCTTC. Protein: CASSIEGTGFEGYTF.

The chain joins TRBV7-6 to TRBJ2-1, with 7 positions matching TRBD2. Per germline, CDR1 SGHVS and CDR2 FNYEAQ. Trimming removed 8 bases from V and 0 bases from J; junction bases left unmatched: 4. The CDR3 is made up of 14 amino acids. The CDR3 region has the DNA TGTGCCAGCCACGCGGGAGACTCCTACAATGAGCAGTTCTTC. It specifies CASHAGDSYNEQFF.

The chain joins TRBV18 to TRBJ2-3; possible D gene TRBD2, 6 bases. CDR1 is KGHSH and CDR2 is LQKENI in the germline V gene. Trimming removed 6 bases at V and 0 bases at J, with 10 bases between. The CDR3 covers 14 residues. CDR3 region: CASSAGTSTDTQYF. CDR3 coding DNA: TGTGCCAGCTCTGCCGGGACTAGCACAGATACGCAGTATTTT.

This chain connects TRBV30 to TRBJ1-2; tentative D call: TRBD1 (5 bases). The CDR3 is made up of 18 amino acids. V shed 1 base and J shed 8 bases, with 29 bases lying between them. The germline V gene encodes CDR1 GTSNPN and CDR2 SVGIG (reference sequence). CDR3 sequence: CAWSAPGGLFRLWWGYTF. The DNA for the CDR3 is TGTGCCTGGAGTGCCCCGGGGGGACTATTCCGGCTATGGTGGGGCTACACCTTC.

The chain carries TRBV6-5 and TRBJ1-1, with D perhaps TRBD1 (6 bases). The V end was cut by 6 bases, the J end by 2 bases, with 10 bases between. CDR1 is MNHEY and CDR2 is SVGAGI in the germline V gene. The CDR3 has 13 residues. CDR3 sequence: CASSWDINTEAFF. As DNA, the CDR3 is TGTGCCAGCAGCTGGGACATCAACACTGAAGCTTTCTTT.

This chain's CDR3 is CASRKGTSSGADTQYF. In nucleotides, the CDR3 is TGTGCCAGCAGGAAAGGGACCTCATCGGGGGCAGATACGCAGTATTTT. The chain combines TRBV2 with TRBJ2-3; a weak D match, TRBD2 (6 bases). The CDR3 has 16 amino acids. Trimming shortened V by 6 bases and J by 4 bases, and 20 bases separated the two germline ends. Germline CDR1 SNHLY, CDR2 FYNNEI.

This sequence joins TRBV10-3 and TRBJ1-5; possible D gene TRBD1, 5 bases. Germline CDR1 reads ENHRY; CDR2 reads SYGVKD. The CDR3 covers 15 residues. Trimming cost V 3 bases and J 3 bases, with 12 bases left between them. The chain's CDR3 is CAISDDSSSNQPQHF. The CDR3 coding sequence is TGTGCCATCAGTGATGACAGCAGTTCCAATCAGCCCCAGCATTTT.

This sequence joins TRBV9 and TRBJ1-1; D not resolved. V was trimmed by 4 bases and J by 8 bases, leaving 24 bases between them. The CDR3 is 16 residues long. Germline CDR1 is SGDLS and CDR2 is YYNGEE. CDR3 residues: CASSPLRMDSRREAFF. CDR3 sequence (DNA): TGTGCCAGCAGCCCCCTCCGGATGGACTCCCGACGCGAAGCTTTCTTT.

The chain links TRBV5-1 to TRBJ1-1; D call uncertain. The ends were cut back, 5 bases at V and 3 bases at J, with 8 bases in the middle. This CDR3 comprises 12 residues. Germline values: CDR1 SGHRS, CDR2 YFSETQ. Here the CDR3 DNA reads TGCGCCAGCAGGCAGGTGGACACTGAAGCTTTCTTT. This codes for CASRQVDTEAFF.

The CDR3 reads CSASGQAEKGYTF. CDR3 in DNA: TGCAGTGCTAGTGGCCAGGCCGAAAAGGGCTACACCTTC. The chain recombines TRBV20-1 with TRBJ1-2; D is unclear. Trimming pared 3 bases from V and 8 bases from J, leaving 16 bases between. Looked up from germline, CDR1 is DFQATT and CDR2 is SNEGSKA (reference sequence). This CDR3 is built from 13 residues.

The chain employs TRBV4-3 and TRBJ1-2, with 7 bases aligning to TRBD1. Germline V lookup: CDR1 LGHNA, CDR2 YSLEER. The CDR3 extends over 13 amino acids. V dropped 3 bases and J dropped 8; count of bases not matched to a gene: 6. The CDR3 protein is CASSQTGRGGYTF. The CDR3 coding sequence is TGCGCCAGCAGCCAGACAGGGCGAGGCGGCTACACCTTC.

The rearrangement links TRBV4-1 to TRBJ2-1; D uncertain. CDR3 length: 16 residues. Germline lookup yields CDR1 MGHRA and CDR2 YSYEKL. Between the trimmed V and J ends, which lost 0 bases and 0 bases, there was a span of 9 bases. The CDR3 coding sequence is TGCGCCAGCAGCCAAGAAGCCGCTAGCTCCTACAATGAGCAGTTCTTC. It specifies CASSQEAASSYNEQFF.

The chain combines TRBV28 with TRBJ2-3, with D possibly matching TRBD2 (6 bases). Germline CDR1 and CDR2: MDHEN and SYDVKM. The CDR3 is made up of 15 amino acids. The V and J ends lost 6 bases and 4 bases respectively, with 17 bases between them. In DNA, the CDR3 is TGTGCCAGCAGCCCCCGGGAGACAAGCGCAGATACGCAGTATTTT. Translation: CASSPRETSADTQYF.

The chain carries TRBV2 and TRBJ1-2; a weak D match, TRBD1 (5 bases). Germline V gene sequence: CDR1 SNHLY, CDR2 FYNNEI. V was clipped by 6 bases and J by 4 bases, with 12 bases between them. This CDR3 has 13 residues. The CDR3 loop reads CASRRGLFYGYTF. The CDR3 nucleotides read TGTGCCAGCAGGAGGGGACTTTTCTATGGCTACACCTTC.

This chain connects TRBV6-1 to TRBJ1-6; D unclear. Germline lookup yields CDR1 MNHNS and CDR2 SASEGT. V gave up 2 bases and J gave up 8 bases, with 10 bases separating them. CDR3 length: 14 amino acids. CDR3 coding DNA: TGTGCCAGCAGTGAATTACCGCGAGATTCACCCCTCCACTTT. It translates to CASSELPRDSPLHF.

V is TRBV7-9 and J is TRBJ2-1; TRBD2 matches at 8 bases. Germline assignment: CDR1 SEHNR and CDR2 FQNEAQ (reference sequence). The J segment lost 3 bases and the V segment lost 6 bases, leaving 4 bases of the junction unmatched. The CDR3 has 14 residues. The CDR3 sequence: CASRGAGDYNEQFF. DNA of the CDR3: TGTGCCAGCAGGGGAGCGGGGGACTACAATGAGCAGTTCTTC.

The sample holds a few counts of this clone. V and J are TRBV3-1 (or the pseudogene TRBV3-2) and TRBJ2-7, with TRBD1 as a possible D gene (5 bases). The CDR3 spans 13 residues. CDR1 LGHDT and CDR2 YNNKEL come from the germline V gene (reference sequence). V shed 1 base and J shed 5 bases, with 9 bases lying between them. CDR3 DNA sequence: TGTGCCAGCAGCCAAGGACAGCTTCACGAGCAGTACTTC. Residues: CASSQGQLHEQYF.

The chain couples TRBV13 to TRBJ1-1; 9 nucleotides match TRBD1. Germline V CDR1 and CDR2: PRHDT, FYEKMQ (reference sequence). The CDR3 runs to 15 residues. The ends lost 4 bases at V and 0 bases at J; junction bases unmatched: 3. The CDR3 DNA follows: TGTGCCAGCAGCTGGGGACAGGGAGTGAACACTGAAGCTTTCTTT. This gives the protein CASSWGQGVNTEAFF.

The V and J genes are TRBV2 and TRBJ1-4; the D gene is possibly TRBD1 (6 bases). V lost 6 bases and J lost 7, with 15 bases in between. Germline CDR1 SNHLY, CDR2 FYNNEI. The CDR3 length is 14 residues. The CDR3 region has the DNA TGTGCCAGCAGGAAACAGGGTTTCGGTGAAAAACTGTTTTTT. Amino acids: CASRKQGFGEKLFF.

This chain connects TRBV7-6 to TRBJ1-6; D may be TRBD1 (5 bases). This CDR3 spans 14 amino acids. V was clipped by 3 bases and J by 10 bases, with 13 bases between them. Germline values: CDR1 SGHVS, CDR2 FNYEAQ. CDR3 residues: CASSFGQGGSPLHF. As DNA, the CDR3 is TGTGCCAGCAGCTTCGGGCAGGGTGGGTCACCCCTCCACTTT.

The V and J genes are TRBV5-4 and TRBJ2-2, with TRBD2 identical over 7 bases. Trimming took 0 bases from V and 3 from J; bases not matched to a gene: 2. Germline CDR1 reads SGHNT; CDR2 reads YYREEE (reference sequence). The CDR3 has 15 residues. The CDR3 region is CASSLASGYTGELFF. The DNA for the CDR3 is TGTGCCAGCAGCTTGGCTAGCGGCTACACCGGGGAGCTGTTTTTT.

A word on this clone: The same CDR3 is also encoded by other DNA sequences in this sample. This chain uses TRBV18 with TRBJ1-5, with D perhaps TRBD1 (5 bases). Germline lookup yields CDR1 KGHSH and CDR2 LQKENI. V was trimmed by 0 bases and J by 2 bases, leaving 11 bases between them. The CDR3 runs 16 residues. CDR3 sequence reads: CASSPPGGGGNQPQHF. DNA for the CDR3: TGTGCCAGCTCACCACCGGGGGGAGGGGGCAATCAGCCCCAGCATTTT.